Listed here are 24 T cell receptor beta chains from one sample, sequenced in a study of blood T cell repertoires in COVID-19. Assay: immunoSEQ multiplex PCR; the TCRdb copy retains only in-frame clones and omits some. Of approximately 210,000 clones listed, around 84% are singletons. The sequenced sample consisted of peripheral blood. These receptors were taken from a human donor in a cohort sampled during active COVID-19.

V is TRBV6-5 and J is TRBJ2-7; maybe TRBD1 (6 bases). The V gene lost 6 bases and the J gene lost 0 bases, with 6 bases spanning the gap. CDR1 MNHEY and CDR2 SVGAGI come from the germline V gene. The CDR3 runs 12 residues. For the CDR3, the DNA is TGTGCCAGCAGCAGGGGCTCCTACGAGCAGTACGTC. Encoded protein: CASSRGSYEQYV.

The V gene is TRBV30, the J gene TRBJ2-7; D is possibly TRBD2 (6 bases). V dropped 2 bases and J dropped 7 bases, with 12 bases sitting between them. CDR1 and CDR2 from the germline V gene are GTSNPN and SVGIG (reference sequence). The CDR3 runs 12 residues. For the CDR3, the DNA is TGTGCCTGGAGTCGGAGGGTAAGTGAGCAGTACTTC. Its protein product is CAWSRRVSEQYF.

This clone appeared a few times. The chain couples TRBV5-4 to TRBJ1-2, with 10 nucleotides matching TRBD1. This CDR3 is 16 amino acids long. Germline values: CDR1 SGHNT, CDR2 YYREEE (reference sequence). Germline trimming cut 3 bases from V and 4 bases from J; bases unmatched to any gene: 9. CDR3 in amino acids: CASSSTGGLSVYGYTF. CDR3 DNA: TGTGCCAGCAGCTCGACAGGGGGCCTATCCGTCTATGGCTACACCTTC.

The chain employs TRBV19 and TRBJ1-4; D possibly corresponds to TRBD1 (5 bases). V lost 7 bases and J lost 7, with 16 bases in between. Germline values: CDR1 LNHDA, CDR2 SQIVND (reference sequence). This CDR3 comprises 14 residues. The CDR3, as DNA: TGTGCCAGTACCGATTTGGGGCGCGGTGAAAAACTGTTTTTT. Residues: CASTDLGRGEKLFF.

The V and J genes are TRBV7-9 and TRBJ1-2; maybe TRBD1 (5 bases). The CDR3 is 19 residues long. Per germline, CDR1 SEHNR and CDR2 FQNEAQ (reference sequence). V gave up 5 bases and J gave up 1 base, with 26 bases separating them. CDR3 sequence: CASSPPGLELTDGNYGYTF. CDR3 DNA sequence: TGTGCCAGCAGCCCCCCGGGACTTGAGCTGACTGATGGTAACTATGGCTACACCTTC.

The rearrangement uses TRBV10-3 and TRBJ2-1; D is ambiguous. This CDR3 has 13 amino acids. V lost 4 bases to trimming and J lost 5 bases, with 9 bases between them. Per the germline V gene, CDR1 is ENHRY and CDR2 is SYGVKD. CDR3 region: CAISGPNDNEQFF. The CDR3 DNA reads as TGTGCCATCAGTGGGCCGAATGACAATGAGCAGTTCTTC.

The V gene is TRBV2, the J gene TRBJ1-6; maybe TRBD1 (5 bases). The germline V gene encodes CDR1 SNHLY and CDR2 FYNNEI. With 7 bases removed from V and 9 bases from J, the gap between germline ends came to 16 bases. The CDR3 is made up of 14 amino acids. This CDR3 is CASTLGSRVSPLHF. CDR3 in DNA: TGTGCCAGCACTTTAGGGTCCAGGGTTTCACCCCTCCACTTT. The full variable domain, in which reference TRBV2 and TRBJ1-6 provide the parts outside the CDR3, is EPEVTQTPSHQVTQMGQEVILRCVPISNHLYFYWYRQILGQKVEFLVSFYNNEISEKSEIFDDQFSVERPDGSNFTLKIRSTKLEDSAMYFCASTLGSRVSPLHFGNGTRLTVT.

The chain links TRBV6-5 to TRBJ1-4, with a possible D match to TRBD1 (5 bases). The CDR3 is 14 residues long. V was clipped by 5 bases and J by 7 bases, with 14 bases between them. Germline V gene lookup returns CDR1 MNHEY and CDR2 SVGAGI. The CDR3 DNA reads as TGTGCCAGCAGTACTAAAACAGGTGGTGAAAAACTGTTTTTT. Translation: CASSTKTGGEKLFF.

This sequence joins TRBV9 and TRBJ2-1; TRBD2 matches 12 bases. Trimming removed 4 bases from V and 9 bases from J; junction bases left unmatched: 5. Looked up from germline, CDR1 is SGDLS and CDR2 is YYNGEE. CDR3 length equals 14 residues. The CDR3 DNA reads TGTGCCAGCAGCTTCCCTAGCGGGGGGGGTGAGCAGTTCTTC. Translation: CASSFPSGGGEQFF.

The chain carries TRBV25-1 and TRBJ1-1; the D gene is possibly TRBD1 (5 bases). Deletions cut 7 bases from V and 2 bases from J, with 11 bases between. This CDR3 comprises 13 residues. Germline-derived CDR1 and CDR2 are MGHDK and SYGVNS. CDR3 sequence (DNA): TGTGCCAGCACCTCAGACAGAAACACTGAAGCTTTCTTT. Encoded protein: CASTSDRNTEAFF. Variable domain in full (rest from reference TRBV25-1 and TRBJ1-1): EADIYQTPRYLVIGTGKKITLECSQTMGHDKMYWYQQDPGMELHLIHYSYGVNSTEKGDLSSESTVSRIRTEHFPLTLESARPSHTSQYLCASTSDRNTEAFFGQGTRLTVV.

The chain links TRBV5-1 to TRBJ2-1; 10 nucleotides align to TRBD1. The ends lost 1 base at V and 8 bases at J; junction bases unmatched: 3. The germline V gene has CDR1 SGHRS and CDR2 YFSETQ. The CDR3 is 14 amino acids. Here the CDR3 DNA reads TGCGCCAGCAGCTTGAGGGACAGGGGTCATGAGCAGTTCTTC. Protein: CASSLRDRGHEQFF. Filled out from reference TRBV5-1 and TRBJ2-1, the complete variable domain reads KAGVTQTPRYLIKTRGQQVTLSCSPISGHRSVSWYQQTPGQGLQFLFEYFSETQRNKGNFPGRFSGRQFSNSRSEMNVSTLELGDSALYLCASSLRDRGHEQFFGPGTRLTVL.

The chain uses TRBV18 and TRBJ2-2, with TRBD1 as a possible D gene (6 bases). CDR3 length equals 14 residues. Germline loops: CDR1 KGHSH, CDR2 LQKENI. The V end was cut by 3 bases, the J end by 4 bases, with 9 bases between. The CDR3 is CASSPTGLTGELFF. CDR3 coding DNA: TGTGCCAGCTCACCGACAGGTCTCACCGGGGAGCTGTTTTTT.

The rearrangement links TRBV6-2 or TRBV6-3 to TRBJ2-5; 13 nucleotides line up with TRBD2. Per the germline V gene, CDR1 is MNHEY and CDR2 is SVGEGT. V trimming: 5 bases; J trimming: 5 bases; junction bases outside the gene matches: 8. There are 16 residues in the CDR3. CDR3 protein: CASSPGLAGVWETQYF. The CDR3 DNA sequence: TGTGCCAGCAGTCCAGGACTAGCGGGAGTTTGGGAGACCCAGTACTTC.

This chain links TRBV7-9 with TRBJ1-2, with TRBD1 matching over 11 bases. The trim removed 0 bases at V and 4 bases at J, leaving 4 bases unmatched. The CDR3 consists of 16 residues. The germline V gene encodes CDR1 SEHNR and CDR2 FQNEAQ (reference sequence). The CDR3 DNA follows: TGTGCCAGCAGCTTAGCTCGGACAGGGGGCAGCTATGGCTACACCTTC. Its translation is CASSLARTGGSYGYTF.

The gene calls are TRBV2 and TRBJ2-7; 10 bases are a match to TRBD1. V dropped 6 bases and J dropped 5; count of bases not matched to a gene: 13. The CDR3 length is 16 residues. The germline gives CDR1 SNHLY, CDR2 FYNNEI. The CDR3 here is CASRKNIDRGLDEQYV. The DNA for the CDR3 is TGTGCCAGCAGAAAAAATATAGACAGGGGGCTCGACGAGCAGTACGTC.

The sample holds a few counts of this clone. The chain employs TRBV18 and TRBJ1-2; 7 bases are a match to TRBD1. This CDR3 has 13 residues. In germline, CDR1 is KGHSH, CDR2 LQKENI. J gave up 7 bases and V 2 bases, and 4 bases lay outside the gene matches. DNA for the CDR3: TGTGCCAGCTCACCAACAGGGGAAAGTGGCTACACCTTC. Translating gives CASSPTGESGYTF.

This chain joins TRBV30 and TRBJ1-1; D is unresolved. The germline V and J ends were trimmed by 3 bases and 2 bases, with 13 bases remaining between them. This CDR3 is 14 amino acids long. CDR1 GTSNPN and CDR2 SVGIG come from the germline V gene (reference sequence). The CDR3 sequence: CAWRIGEINTEAFF. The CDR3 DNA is TGTGCCTGGAGGATCGGGGAGATCAACACTGAAGCTTTCTTT.

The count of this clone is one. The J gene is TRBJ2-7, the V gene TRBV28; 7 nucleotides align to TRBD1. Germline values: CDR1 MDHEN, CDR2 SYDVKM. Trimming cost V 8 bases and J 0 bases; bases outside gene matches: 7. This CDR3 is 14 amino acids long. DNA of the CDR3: TGTGCCAGCCAATCCGGGGACAGCTCCTACGAGCAGTACTTC. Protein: CASQSGDSSYEQYF.

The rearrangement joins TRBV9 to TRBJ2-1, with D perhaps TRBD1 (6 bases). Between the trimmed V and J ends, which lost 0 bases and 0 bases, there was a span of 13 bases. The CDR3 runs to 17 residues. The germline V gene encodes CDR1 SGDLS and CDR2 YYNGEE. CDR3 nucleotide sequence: TGTGCCAGCAGCGTAGTGACAGGATCCAGCTCCTACAATGAGCAGTTCTTC. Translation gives CASSVVTGSSSYNEQFF.

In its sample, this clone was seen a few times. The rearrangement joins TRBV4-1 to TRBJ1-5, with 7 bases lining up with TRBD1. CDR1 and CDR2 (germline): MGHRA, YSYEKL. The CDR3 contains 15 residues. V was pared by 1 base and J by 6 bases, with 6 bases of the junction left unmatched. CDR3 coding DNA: TGCGCCAGCAGCCAAGTCCAGACAGGGTTTCAGCCCCAGCATTTT. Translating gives CASSQVQTGFQPQHF.

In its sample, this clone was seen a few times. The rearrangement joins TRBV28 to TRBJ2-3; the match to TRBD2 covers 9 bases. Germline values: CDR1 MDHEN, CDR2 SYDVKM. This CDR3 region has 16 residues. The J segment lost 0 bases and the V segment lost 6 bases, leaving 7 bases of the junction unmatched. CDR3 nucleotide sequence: TGTGCCAGCAGGATTAGCGGGAGCCTTAGCACAGATACGCAGTATTTT. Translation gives CASRISGSLSTDTQYF.

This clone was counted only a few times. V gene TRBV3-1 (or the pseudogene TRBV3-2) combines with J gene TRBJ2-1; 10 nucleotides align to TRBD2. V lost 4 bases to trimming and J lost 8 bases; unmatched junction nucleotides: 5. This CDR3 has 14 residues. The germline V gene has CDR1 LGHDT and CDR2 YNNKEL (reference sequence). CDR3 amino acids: CASSPSGSFHEQFF. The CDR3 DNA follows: TGTGCCAGCAGCCCTAGCGGGAGTTTCCATGAGCAGTTCTTC.

Here the CDR3 reads CALTRDGSYEQYV. As DNA, the CDR3 is TGTGCCCTGACCCGTGACGGGTCTTACGAGCAGTACGTC. The chain joins TRBV30 to TRBJ2-7; D ambiguous. The ends were cut back, 8 bases at V and 4 bases at J, with 18 bases in the middle. CDR3 length: 13 residues. The germline V gene encodes CDR1 GTSNPN and CDR2 SVGIG (reference sequence).

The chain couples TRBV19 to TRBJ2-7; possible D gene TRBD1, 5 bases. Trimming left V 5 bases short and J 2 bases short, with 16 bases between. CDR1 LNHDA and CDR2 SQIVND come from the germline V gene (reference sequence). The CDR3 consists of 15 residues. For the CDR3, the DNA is TGTGCCAGTAGTCCCCGTGGGGCAGCCACCTACGAGCAGTACTTC. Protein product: CASSPRGAATYEQYF.